A single sample gave rise to the 16 T cell receptor beta chains below, sequenced in a study of control samples from healthy donors and cancer patients. The assay was immunoSEQ multiplex PCR, and TCRdb's table has in-frame clones only and misses some. The repertoire has under 200,000 clones, over 85% of them found once; the top ten carry under 8.5%. Sample: blood. Every receptor here comes from a woman in her 40s in good health.

V and J are TRBV6-5 and TRBJ1-1; D remains unclear. The CDR3 has 14 residues. The germline V and J ends were trimmed by 7 bases and 2 bases, with 14 bases remaining between them. Per the germline V gene, CDR1 is MNHEY and CDR2 is SVGAGI. CDR3 in amino acids: CASTIGVGNTEAFF. The CDR3 DNA follows: TGTGCCAGCACCATAGGAGTGGGAAACACTGAAGCTTTCTTT.

V is TRBV28 and J is TRBJ1-4; 9 nucleotides align to TRBD1. Unmatched junction bases numbered 11, after V lost 5 bases and J lost 7 bases. CDR3 length: 16 amino acids. CDR1 is MDHEN, CDR2 SYDVKM, per germline. As DNA, the CDR3 is TGTGCCAGCAGTGCCGGGACAGGGATTTCGGGTGAAAAACTGTTTTTT. This codes for CASSAGTGISGEKLFF.

As DNA, the CDR3 is TGTGCCAGCAGCTTACTCGGGGGCGACCCGAACTATGGCTACACCTTC. Amino acid sequence: CASSLLGGDPNYGYTF. This chain joins TRBV5-6 and TRBJ1-2, with D tentatively TRBD1 (6 bases). Germline loops: CDR1 SGHDT, CDR2 YYEEEE. V shed 2 bases and J shed 2 bases, with 16 bases lying between them. The CDR3 has 16 residues.

The V call is TRBV6-8, the J call TRBJ2-3; D unclear. CDR1 and CDR2 from the germline V gene are MNHGY and SAAAGT. The V end was cut by 7 bases, the J end by 7 bases, with 18 bases between. The CDR3 totals 14 residues. The CDR3 protein is CASMNLTAANTQYF. The CDR3 nucleotides read TGTGCCAGCATGAACCTGACTGCTGCGAATACGCAGTATTTT.

The CDR3 nucleotides are TGCGCCAGCAGCTTGGGTACGGACAGCAAAGTTTCACCCCTCCACTTT. Translating it yields CASSLGTDSKVSPLHF. The chain uses TRBV5-1 and TRBJ1-6; D perhaps matches TRBD1 (6 bases). V shed 0 bases and J shed 9 bases, with 16 bases lying between them. The CDR3 extends over 16 amino acids. Germline CDR1 is SGHRS and CDR2 is YFSETQ.

V gene TRBV27 combines with J gene TRBJ1-1; D perhaps matches TRBD1 (6 bases). Germline CDR1 reads MNHEY; CDR2 reads SMNVEV (reference sequence). This CDR3 spans 14 amino acids. V was shortened by 5 bases and J by 3 bases, with 13 bases between the two germline ends. CDR3 DNA sequence: TGTGCCAGCAGTCCCACAGGGTTCTACACTGAAGCTTTCTTT. Encoded protein: CASSPTGFYTEAFF.

This chain uses TRBV5-8 with TRBJ2-5; weak D call: TRBD1 (6 bases). V lost 0 bases and J 1 base, leaving 10 bases between the germline ends. CDR1 and CDR2 (germline): SGHTS, YDEGEE. The CDR3 loop spans 15 amino acids. The DNA of the CDR3 is TGTGCCAGCAGCTTGGCCAGGGGTCTCCAAGAGACCCAGTACTTC. Translating it yields CASSLARGLQETQYF.

This clone has a single count. This chain connects TRBV7-6 to TRBJ2-4, with D perhaps matching TRBD1 (8 bases). CDR3 length: 16 amino acids. Trimming left V 1 base short and J 6 bases short, with 16 bases between. The V gene's germline CDR1 is SGHVS and CDR2 FNYEAQ. The CDR3 region is CASSLGGQGLRNIQYF. CDR3 nucleotides: TGTGCCAGCAGCTTAGGAGGACAGGGACTAAGAAACATTCAGTACTTC.

V gene TRBV28 combines with J gene TRBJ1-6; D uncertain. Germline V CDR1 and CDR2: MDHEN, SYDVKM. V shed 3 bases and J shed 7 bases, with 7 bases lying between them. This CDR3 has 13 residues. The CDR3, as DNA: TGTGCCAGCAGTTTGGGTAACAATTCACCCCTCCACTTT. This encodes CASSLGNNSPLHF.

In its sample, this clone was seen once. V and J are TRBV5-1 and TRBJ2-2; D uncertain. Deletions cut 2 bases from V and 7 bases from J, with 18 bases between. Per the germline V gene, CDR1 is SGHRS and CDR2 is YFSETQ. CDR3 size: 16 residues. CDR3 amino acids: CASSLRPGFSSGELFF. CDR3 nucleotides: TGCGCCAGCAGCTTACGGCCGGGTTTCTCAAGCGGGGAGCTGTTTTTT.

The chain has TRBV27 and TRBJ2-7; 7 nucleotides align to TRBD2. V was clipped by 0 bases and J by 2 bases; unmatched bases: 4. Germline CDR1 reads MNHEY; CDR2 reads SMNVEV (reference sequence). The CDR3 is 15 amino acids. The CDR3 sequence: CASSLSGGGTYEQYF. CDR3 DNA: TGTGCCAGCAGTTTATCGGGCGGGGGAACCTACGAGCAGTACTTC.

This rearrangement joins TRBV27 to TRBJ2-3; D is perhaps TRBD1 (5 bases). V gave up 7 bases and J gave up 4 bases, with 12 bases separating them. Germline V lookup: CDR1 MNHEY, CDR2 SMNVEV (reference sequence). This CDR3 spans 13 amino acids. The CDR3: CASKQDRADTQYF. Here the CDR3 DNA reads TGTGCCAGCAAACAGGATCGGGCAGATACGCAGTATTTT.

This chain links TRBV4-3 with TRBJ1-1; the match to TRBD1 covers 9 bases. The junction had 6 bases not matched to a gene; V was cut back by 2 bases and J by 5 bases. Germline lookup yields CDR1 LGHNA and CDR2 YSLEER. The CDR3 loop spans 15 amino acids. As DNA, the CDR3 is TGCGCCAGCAGCCAAACAGGGGGCTTTGGGACTGAAGCTTTCTTT. It yields the protein CASSQTGGFGTEAFF.

The J gene is TRBJ1-2, the V gene TRBV10-3, with unresolved D. Trimming stripped 3 bases from V and 2 bases from J, with 10 bases between. This CDR3 is 14 amino acids long. CDR1 and CDR2 (germline): ENHRY, SYGVKD. CDR3 nucleotide sequence: TGTGCCATCAGTGAAAATGGTGTGAACTATGGCTACACCTTC. This sequence encodes CAISENGVNYGYTF.

The genes are TRBV19 and TRBJ1-2, with 8 bases aligning to TRBD1. Trimming cost V 2 bases and J 5 bases; bases outside gene matches: 4. This CDR3 comprises 14 residues. CDR1 is LNHDA, CDR2 SQIVND, per germline (reference sequence). The CDR3 DNA reads TGTGCCAGTAGTATAAGCCAGGGGGCGTATGGCTACACCTTC. Translated: CASSISQGAYGYTF.

This sequence joins TRBV6-5 and TRBJ2-1; a possible D gene is TRBD2 (5 bases). Trimming removed 6 bases at V and 2 bases at J, with 14 bases between. The germline V gene encodes CDR1 MNHEY and CDR2 SVGAGI. The CDR3 extends over 15 amino acids. The CDR3 bases are TGTGCCAGCAGGGGAGTCACCCTGCCCTACAATGAGCAGTTCTTC. This encodes CASRGVTLPYNEQFF.